These 13 T cell receptor beta chains were sequenced from one sample in a study of T cell responses to AZD1222 COVID-19 vaccine. TCRdb's table, derived via immunoSEQ multiplex PCR, lists solely in-frame clones and lacks some. The data hold about 130,000 clones, with approximately 86% observed a single time. The source material was peripheral blood, sampled 28 days after the second AZD1222 dose. The receptors were sampled from an adult who received the AZD1222 COVID-19 vaccine.

The chain recombines TRBV6-6 with TRBJ1-5; the D gene is possibly TRBD1 (6 bases). Per germline, CDR1 MNHNY and CDR2 SVGAGI (reference sequence). This CDR3 is built from 14 residues. Trimming left V 3 bases short and J 8 bases short, with 14 bases between. This CDR3 reads CASSYPSRGEPQHF. In nucleotides, the CDR3 is TGTGCCAGCAGTTATCCGAGCAGGGGTGAGCCCCAGCATTTT.

This chain uses TRBV11-2 with TRBJ1-5; D is unresolved. V lost 3 bases, J lost 1 base, and 16 bases lay in between. Per the germline V gene, CDR1 is SGHAT and CDR2 is FQNNGV. CDR3 length: 17 residues. The CDR3 spells CASSFGLQTASNQPQHF. In nucleotides, the CDR3 is TGTGCCAGCAGCTTTGGCTTACAGACCGCAAGCAATCAGCCCCAGCATTTT.

The rearrangement links TRBV28 to TRBJ1-1, with 7 bases that match TRBD1. Per germline, CDR1 MDHEN and CDR2 SYDVKM. V dropped 2 bases and J dropped 11; count of bases not matched to a gene: 5. The CDR3 has 12 residues. The CDR3 sequence: CASSLGRGPAFF. The CDR3 nucleotides are TGTGCCAGCAGTTTAGGGAGGGGGCCTGCTTTCTTT.

The V gene is TRBV27, the J gene TRBJ1-5; perhaps TRBD1 as D (5 bases). This CDR3 has 14 amino acids. Trimming left V 2 bases short and J 3 bases short, with 8 bases between. Germline CDR1 and CDR2: MNHEY and SMNVEV (reference sequence). This chain's CDR3 is CASSLVGTNQPQHF. In DNA, the CDR3 is TGTGCCAGCAGTTTAGTAGGGACCAATCAGCCCCAGCATTTT.

The chain employs TRBV7-9 and TRBJ2-2; TRBD1 aligns across 9 bases. The CDR3 contains 15 residues. Germline values: CDR1 SEHNR, CDR2 FQNEAQ (reference sequence). The junction had 6 bases not matched to a gene; V was cut back by 5 bases and J by 5 bases. The CDR3, as DNA: TGTGCCAGCAGCGAAACGGGACAGGGAACCGGGGAGCTGTTTTTT. This sequence encodes CASSETGQGTGELFF.

V is TRBV3-1 (or the pseudogene TRBV3-2) and J is TRBJ1-2; D remains ambiguous. The CDR3 is 12 residues long. Germline CDR1 is LGHDT and CDR2 is YNNKEL (reference sequence). V lost 1 base and J lost 4, with 4 bases in between. This CDR3 reads CASSQALYGYTF. CDR3 bases: TGTGCCAGCAGCCAAGCGCTCTATGGCTACACCTTC.

The chain couples TRBV28 to TRBJ2-1; no definite D call. CDR1 is MDHEN, CDR2 SYDVKM, per germline. The V and J ends lost 4 bases and 1 base respectively, with 17 bases between them. This CDR3 region has 17 residues. CDR3: CASSSPVLLGSYNEQFF. The CDR3 region has the DNA TGTGCCAGCAGTTCCCCCGTGCTCTTGGGGTCCTACAATGAGCAGTTCTTC.

This chain links TRBV5-1 with TRBJ2-5; D is possibly TRBD1 (6 bases). The V gene's germline CDR1 is SGHRS and CDR2 YFSETQ. Trimming removed 4 bases at V and 0 bases at J, with 16 bases between. The CDR3 has 16 residues. CDR3: CASSLQPQGNQETQYF. Written as DNA, the CDR3 is TGCGCCAGCAGCCTACAACCCCAGGGGAACCAAGAGACCCAGTACTTC.

This chain connects TRBV19 to TRBJ2-4; D remains ambiguous. V was trimmed by 1 base and J by 0 bases, leaving 7 bases between them. Germline CDR1 is LNHDA and CDR2 is SQIVND (reference sequence). There are 15 residues in the CDR3. The DNA of the CDR3 is TGTGCCAGTAGTATAGGGGCCCTAGCCAAAAACATTCAGTACTTC. Translation: CASSIGALAKNIQYF.

The chain joins TRBV24-1 to TRBJ1-5; D perhaps matches TRBD1 (5 bases). This CDR3 has 16 residues. The germline gives CDR1 KGHDR, CDR2 SFDVKD. V gave up 4 bases and J gave up 5 bases, with 17 bases separating them. CDR3 sequence reads: CATSEMTAVEDQPQHF. The CDR3 DNA reads TGTGCCACCAGTGAGATGACAGCGGTAGAGGATCAGCCCCAGCATTTT.

The rearrangement uses TRBV5-5 and TRBJ1-6; D gene ambiguous. CDR1 and CDR2 from the germline V gene are SGHKS and YYEKEE (reference sequence). The germline V and J ends were trimmed by 2 bases and 14 bases, with 17 bases remaining between them. The CDR3 loop spans 14 amino acids. CDR3 amino acids: CASSFTWADSTLHF. The CDR3 DNA is TGTGCCAGCAGCTTTACCTGGGCCGATTCGACCCTCCACTTT.

The V and J genes are TRBV18 and TRBJ1-6; D may be TRBD1 (5 bases). The CDR3 is 11 amino acids. The germline V and J ends were trimmed by 10 bases and 7 bases, with 8 bases remaining between them. Germline lookup yields CDR1 KGHSH and CDR2 LQKENI. The CDR3 DNA follows: TGTGCCACCGCAGGGAATTCACCCCTCCACTTT. Its protein is CATAGNSPLHF.

The chain uses TRBV30 and TRBJ2-3, with 11 bases matching TRBD2. Germline V gives CDR1 GTSNPN, CDR2 SVGIG (reference sequence). The CDR3 sequence is 14 residues long. V lost 5 bases to trimming and J lost 4 bases; unmatched junction nucleotides: 5. The CDR3 DNA sequence: TGTGCCTGGGAAATAGCGGGAGGGGCAGATACGCAGTATTTT. It is translated as CAWEIAGGADTQYF.